This T cell receptor (beta chain) is from a study of neurological immune-mediated disorders. This clonotype was found many times. The antigen is undetermined. There are 15 residues in the CDR3. Trimming at V came to 5 bases and at J to 1 base, leaving 6 bases not matched to a gene. TCRdb called the 5' RACE reads again in MiXCR, with one record for every CDR3 protein. The sample consists of 50,000 to 55,000 distinct CDR3 sequences, less than 4% of them appearing once. Study-wide results and limits: Phylogenetic grouping assigned the repertoires of 18 of 34 multiple sclerosis patients to a single cluster of related CDR3 sequences. This cluster may be a repertoire-level signature. Because no CDR3 amino acid sequences were shared across subjects by expanded clones, private repertoires were suggested in all groups.

Sequenced input: PBMCs. The sequence was obtained from a man in his sixties with multiple sclerosis. The chain uses TRBV12-3 or TRBV12-4 and TRBJ2-7; 9 bases are shared with TRBD1. This CDR3 reads CASSSRDRVSYEQYF. The CDR3, as DNA: TGTGCCAGCAGTAGCCGGGACAGGGTGTCCTACGAGCAGTACTTC.